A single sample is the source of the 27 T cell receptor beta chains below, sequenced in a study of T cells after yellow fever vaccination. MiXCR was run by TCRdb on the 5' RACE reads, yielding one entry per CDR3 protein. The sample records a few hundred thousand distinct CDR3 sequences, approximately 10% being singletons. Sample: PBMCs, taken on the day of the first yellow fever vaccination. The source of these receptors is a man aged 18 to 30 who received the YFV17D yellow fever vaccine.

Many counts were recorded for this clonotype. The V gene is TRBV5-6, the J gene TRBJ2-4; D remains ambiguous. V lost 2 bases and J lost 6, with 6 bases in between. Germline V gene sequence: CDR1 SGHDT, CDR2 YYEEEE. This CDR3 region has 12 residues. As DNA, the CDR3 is TGTGCCAGCAGCTTTGGTGGAAACATTCAGTACTTC. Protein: CASSFGGNIQYF.

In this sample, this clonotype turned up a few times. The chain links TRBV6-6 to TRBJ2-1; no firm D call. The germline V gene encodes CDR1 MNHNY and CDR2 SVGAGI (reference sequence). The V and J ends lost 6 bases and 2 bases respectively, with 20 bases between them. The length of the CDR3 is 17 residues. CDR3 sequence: CASRFSSYWSAYNEQFF. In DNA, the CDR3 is TGTGCCAGCAGGTTCTCGAGCTATTGGAGCGCCTACAATGAGCAGTTCTTC.

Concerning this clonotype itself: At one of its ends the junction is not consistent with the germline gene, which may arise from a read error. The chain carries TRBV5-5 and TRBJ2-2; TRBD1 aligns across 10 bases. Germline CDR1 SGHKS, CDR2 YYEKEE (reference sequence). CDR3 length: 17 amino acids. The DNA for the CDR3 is TGTGCCAGCAGGTTGGGGCCCGGGACAGGGGTCACCGGGGAGCTGTTTTTT. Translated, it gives CASRLGPGTGVTGELFF. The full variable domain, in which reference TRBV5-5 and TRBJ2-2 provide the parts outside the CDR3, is DAGVTQSPTHLIKTRGQQVTLRCSPISGHKSVSWYQQVLGQGPQFIFQYYEKEERGRGNFPDRFSARQFPNYSSELNVNALLLGDSALYLCASRLGPGTGVTGELFFGEGSRLTVL.

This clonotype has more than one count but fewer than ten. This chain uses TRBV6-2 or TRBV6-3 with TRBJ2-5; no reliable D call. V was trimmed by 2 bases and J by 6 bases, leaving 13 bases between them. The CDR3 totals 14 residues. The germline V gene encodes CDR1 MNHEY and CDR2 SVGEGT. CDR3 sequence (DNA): TGTGCCAGCAGTTACAGGGTCCCCTTGAAGACCCAGTACTTC. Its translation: CASSYRVPLKTQYF.

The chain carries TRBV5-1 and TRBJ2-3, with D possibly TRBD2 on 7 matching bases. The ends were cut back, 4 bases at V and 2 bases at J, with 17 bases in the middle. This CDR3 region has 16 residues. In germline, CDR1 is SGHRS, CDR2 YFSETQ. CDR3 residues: CASSGDGEGVTDTQYF. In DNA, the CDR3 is TGCGCCAGCAGCGGGGACGGGGAGGGGGTCACAGATACGCAGTATTTT.

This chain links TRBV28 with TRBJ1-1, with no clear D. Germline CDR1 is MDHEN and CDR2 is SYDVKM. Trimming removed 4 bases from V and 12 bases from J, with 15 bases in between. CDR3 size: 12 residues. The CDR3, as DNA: TGTGCCAGCAGTTCCCCTTCTGGGCACTCTTTCTTT. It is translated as CASSSPSGHSFF.

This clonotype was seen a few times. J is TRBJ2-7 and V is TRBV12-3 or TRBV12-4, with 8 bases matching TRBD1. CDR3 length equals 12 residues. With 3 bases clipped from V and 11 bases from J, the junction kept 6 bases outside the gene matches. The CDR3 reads CASSFYGTGKYF. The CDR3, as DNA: TGTGCCAGCAGTTTTTATGGGACAGGAAAGTACTTC.

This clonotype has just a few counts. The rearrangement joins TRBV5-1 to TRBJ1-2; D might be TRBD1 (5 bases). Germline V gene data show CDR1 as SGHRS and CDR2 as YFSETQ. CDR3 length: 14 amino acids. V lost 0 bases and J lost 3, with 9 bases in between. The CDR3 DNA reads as TGCGCCAGCAGCTTGGACACAGGCTACTATGGCTACACCTTC. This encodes CASSLDTGYYGYTF.

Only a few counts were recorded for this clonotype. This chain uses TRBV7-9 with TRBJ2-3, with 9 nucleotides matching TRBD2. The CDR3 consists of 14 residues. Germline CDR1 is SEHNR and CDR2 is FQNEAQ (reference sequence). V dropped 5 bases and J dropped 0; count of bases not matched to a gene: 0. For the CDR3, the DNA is TGTGCCAGCAGCACTAGCGGGAGCACAGATACGCAGTATTTT. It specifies CASSTSGSTDTQYF.

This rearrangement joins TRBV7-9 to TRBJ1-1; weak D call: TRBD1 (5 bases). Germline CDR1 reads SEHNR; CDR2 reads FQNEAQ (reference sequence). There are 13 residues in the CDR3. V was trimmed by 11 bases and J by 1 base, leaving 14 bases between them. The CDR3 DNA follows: TGTGCCCCGGGGGTTTGGGGGAACACTGAAGCTTTCTTT. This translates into CAPGVWGNTEAFF.

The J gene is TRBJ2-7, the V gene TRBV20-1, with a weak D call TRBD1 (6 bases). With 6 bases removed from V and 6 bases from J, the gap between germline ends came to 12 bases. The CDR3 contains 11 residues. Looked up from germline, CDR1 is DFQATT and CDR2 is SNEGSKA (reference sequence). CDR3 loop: CSAAQGGEQYV. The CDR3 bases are TGCAGTGCGGCACAGGGCGGCGAGCAGTACGTC.

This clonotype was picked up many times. The CDR3 DNA sequence: TGTGCCAGCAGCTTGGGCGCAACTAATGAAAAACTGTTTTTT. Translation gives CASSLGATNEKLFF. The V call is TRBV4-2, the J call TRBJ1-4; D gene unclear. Germline-derived CDR1 and CDR2 are LGHNA and YNFKEQ. Deletions cut 5 bases from V and 0 bases from J, with 7 bases between. The CDR3 length is 14 residues.

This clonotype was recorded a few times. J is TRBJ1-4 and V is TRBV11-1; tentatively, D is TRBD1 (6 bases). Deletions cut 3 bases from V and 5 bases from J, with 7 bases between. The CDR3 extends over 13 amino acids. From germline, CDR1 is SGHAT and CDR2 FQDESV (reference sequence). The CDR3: CASSLDRNEKLFF. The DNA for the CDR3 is TGTGCCAGCAGCTTGGACAGAAATGAAAAACTGTTTTTT.

The CDR3 loop reads CSARDSDRYSNQPQHF. The CDR3 DNA follows: TGCAGTGCTAGAGACTCGGACAGATATAGCAATCAGCCCCAGCATTTT. This chain links TRBV20-1 with TRBJ1-5; TRBD1 is a possible D gene (6 bases). V was cut by 0 bases and J by 0 bases, with 12 bases left in between. CDR3 size: 16 residues. The germline CDR1 and CDR2 sequences are DFQATT and SNEGSKA (reference sequence).

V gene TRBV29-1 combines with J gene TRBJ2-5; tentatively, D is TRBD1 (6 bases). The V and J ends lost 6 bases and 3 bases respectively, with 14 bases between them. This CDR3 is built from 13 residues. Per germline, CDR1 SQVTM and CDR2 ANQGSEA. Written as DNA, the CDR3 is TGCAGCGTGGCCGGACAGTTTAAAGAGACCCAGTACTTC. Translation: CSVAGQFKETQYF.

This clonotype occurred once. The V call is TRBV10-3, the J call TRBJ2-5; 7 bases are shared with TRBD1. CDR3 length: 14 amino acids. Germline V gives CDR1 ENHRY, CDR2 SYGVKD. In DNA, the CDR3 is TGTACCCGGCGAAAGGGGGCTCAGGAGGAGACCCAGTACTTC. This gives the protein CTRRKGAQEETQYF.

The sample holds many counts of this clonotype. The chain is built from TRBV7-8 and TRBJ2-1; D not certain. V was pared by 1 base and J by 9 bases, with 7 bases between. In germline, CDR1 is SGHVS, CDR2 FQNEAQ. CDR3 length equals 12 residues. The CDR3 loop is CASSLVGVEQFF. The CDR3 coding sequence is TGTGCCAGCAGCTTAGTTGGAGTTGAGCAGTTCTTC. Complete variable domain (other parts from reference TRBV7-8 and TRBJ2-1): GAGVSQSPRYKVAKRGQDVALRCDPISGHVSLFWYQQALGQGPEFLTYFQNEAQLDKSGLPSDRFFAERPEGSVSTLKIQRTQQEDSAVYLCASSLVGVEQFFGPGTRLTVL.

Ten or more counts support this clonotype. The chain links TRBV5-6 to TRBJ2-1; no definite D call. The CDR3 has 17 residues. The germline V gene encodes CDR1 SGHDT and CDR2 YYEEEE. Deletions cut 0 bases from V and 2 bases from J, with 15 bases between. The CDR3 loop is CASSLVKAARPYNEQFF. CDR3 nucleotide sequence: TGTGCCAGCAGCTTGGTTAAGGCGGCGCGACCCTACAATGAGCAGTTCTTC.

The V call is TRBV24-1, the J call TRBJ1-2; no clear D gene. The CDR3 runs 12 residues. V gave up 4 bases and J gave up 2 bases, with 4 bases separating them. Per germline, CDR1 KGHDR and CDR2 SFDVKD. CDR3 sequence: CATSDKNYGYTF. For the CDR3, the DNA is TGTGCCACCAGTGACAAGAACTATGGCTACACCTTC.

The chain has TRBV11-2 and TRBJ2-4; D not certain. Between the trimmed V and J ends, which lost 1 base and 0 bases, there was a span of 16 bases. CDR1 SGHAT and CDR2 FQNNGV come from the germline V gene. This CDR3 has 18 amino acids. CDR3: CASSLVPVQALAKNIQYF. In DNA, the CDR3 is TGTGCCAGCAGCTTAGTTCCGGTCCAGGCGCTAGCCAAAAACATTCAGTACTTC.

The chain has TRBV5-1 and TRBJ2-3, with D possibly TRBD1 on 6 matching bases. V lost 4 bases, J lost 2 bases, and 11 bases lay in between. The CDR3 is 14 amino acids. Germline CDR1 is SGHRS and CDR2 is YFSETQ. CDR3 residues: CASSPGHHTDTQYF. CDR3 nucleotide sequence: TGCGCCAGCAGCCCGGGACACCACACAGATACGCAGTATTTT.

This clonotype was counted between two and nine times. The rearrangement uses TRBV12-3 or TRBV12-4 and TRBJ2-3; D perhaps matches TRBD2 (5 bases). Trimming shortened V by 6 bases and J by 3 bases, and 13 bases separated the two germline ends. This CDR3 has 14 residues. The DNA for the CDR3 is TGTGCCAGCAGACCTTCCGGGGTGACAGATACGCAGTATTTT. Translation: CASRPSGVTDTQYF.

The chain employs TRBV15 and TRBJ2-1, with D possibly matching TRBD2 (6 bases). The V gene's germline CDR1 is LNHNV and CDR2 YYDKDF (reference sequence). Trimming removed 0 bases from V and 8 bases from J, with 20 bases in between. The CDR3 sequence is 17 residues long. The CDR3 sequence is CATSRDLAGPPPHEQFF. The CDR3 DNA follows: TGTGCCACCAGCAGAGATCTGGCGGGGCCCCCCCCCCATGAGCAGTTCTTC.

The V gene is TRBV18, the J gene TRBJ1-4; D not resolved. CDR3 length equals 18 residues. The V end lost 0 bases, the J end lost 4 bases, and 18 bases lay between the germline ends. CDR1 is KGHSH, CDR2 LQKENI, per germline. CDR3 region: CASSPPTSELGYNEKLFF. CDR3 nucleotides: TGTGCCAGCTCACCACCAACGTCAGAATTGGGCTATAATGAAAAACTGTTTTTT.

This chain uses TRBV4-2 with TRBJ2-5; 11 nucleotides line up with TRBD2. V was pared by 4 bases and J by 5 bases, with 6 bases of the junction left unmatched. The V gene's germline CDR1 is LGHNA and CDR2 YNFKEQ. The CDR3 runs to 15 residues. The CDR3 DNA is TGTGCCAGCAGCCCGTTAGCGGGGGGGAAGGAGACCCAGTACTTC. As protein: CASSPLAGGKETQYF.

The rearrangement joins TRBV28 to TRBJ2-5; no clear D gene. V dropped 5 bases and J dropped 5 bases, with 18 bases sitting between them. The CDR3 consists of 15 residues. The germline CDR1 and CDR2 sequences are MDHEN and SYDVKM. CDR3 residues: CASSPILPPGETQYF. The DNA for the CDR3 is TGTGCCAGCAGTCCCATCCTCCCTCCGGGCGAGACCCAGTACTTC.

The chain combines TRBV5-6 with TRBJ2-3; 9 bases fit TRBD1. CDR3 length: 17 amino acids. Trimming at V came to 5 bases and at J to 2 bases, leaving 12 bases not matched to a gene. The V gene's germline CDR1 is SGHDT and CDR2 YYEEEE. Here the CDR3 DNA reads TGTGCCAGCAGTTTACCGGGACAGGGACTAACCACAGATACGCAGTATTTT. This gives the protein CASSLPGQGLTTDTQYF.